The present T cell receptor beta chain was sequenced within a study of cytomegalovirus exposure and HLA in healthy donors. Comments on this clone: Antigen: not known.

The PCR contained 60 Vbeta and 13 Jbeta primers. Only in-frame clones appear in the TCRdb table, and some are missing; sequencing was by immunoSEQ multiplex PCR. The data contain about 120,000 clones, under 20% of them singletons. Findings and limits, study-wide: Among donors in an Asian-associated ancestry cluster, a later analysis reportedly found fewer N-insertions than the approximately 700-donor mean.

This CDR3 spans 14 amino acids. The ends lost 6 bases at V and 0 bases at J; junction bases unmatched: 4. CDR1 MNHEY and CDR2 SMNVEV come from the germline V gene (reference sequence). The gene calls are TRBV27 and TRBJ2-7; the match to TRBD2 covers 8 bases. The sample was PBMCs. The origin of this receptor is a female donor in good health and CMV-seropositive. DNA for the CDR3: TGTGCCAGCAGGCCGGGGACTAGCTCCTACGAGCAGTACTTC. Amino acids: CASRPGTSSYEQYF.